The 21 T cell receptor beta chains reported below all come from one sample, sequenced in a study of STAT5B mutations in CD4+ large granular lymphocyte leukemia (dated by TCRdb to between 2021 and 2022). The library was made by the immunoSEQ multiplex PCR assay. What TCRdb holds here is the immuneACCESS table cut down to in-frame rearrangements. Part of the clones is not present; checked against another copy, under half of the missing clones reflect an unresolved V gene, and the others are unexplained. The sample table records about 24,000 clones; about 78% of these occur just once. Approximately 0.65% of the sample rests with the top ten. The sample was CD4+ T cells from blood buffy coats. Every receptor here comes from a human donor in good health.

This clone appeared a few times. The rearrangement uses TRBV6-1 and TRBJ1-1; weak D call: TRBD1 (5 bases). The V gene's germline CDR1 is MNHNS and CDR2 SASEGT. The CDR3 loop spans 13 amino acids. The V gene lost 4 bases and the J gene lost 5 bases, with 11 bases spanning the gap. This chain's CDR3 is CASSAGRSTEAFF. The CDR3 bases are TGTGCCAGCAGTGCAGGGCGGTCAACTGAAGCTTTCTTT.

The chain couples TRBV6-1 to TRBJ1-6; unclear D gene. Germline CDR1 reads MNHNS; CDR2 reads SASEGT. V lost 2 bases and J 7 bases, leaving 9 bases between the germline ends. This CDR3 is 14 amino acids long. The CDR3 nucleotides read TGTGCCAGCAGTGAAAGCTACTTCAATTCACCCCTCCACTTT. As protein: CASSESYFNSPLHF.

V usage is TRBV2 and J usage is TRBJ1-1, with D hard to call. Trimming removed 7 bases from V and 4 bases from J, with 10 bases in between. Germline values: CDR1 SNHLY, CDR2 FYNNEI. The CDR3 has 12 residues. The CDR3 reads CASKDLGTEAFF. In DNA form, the CDR3 reads TGTGCCAGCAAGGACCTAGGCACTGAAGCTTTCTTT.

V gene TRBV7-2 combines with J gene TRBJ1-2; a weak D match, TRBD1 (5 bases). Germline assignment: CDR1 SGHTA and CDR2 FQGNSA. Between the trimmed V and J ends, which lost 5 bases and 5 bases, there was a span of 15 bases. The CDR3 has 14 amino acids. DNA for the CDR3: TGTGCCAGCAGCCACAGGACACCCCCTTATGGCTACACCTTC. Translated, it gives CASSHRTPPYGYTF.

The chain has TRBV11-2 and TRBJ2-2, with D perhaps TRBD1 (6 bases). The V end was cut by 5 bases, the J end by 1 base, with 17 bases between. Germline CDR1 reads SGHAT; CDR2 reads FQNNGV. This CDR3 is built from 17 residues. The DNA of the CDR3 is TGTGCCAGCAGCCATGGTGCTTGGGACAAGAACACCGGGGAGCTGTTTTTT. Its protein is CASSHGAWDKNTGELFF.

The V call is TRBV5-1, the J call TRBJ2-5, with TRBD1 matching 7 bases. The CDR3 is 17 residues long. V was pared by 0 bases and J by 1 base, with 9 bases of the junction left unmatched. Germline assignment: CDR1 SGHRS and CDR2 YFSETQ. CDR3 protein: CASSLGPRTGAQETQYF. The CDR3 DNA reads TGCGCCAGCAGCTTGGGTCCCCGGACAGGAGCCCAAGAGACCCAGTACTTC.

In its sample, this clone was seen once. The gene calls are TRBV10-3 and TRBJ2-7; D possibly corresponds to TRBD1 (6 bases). The CDR3 runs to 13 residues. Germline V gene sequence: CDR1 ENHRY, CDR2 SYGVKD. The V end lost 7 bases, the J end lost 2 bases, and 12 bases lay between the germline ends. The CDR3 DNA is TGTGCCATCAAGGGGGATGTGACCTACGAGCAGTACTTC. Amino acids: CAIKGDVTYEQYF.

This clone has just a few counts. This rearrangement joins TRBV7-6 to TRBJ2-7, with TRBD1 identical over 7 bases. The length of the CDR3 is 13 residues. V shed 3 bases and J 4 bases; nucleotides not matched to a gene: 3. CDR1 is SGHVS and CDR2 is FNYEAQ in the germline V gene. In DNA form, the CDR3 reads TGTGCCAGCAGCTTTGGGACAGAGTACGAGCAGTACTTC. Translated: CASSFGTEYEQYF.

The rearrangement links TRBV5-4 to TRBJ2-3; 8 nucleotides align to TRBD1. Trimming took 4 bases from V and 3 from J; bases not matched to a gene: 7. This CDR3 is built from 15 residues. CDR1 is SGHNT, CDR2 YYREEE, per germline (reference sequence). The DNA for the CDR3 is TGTGCCAGCAGCCTAAAGACAGGGGCTACAGATACGCAGTATTTT. Its protein product is CASSLKTGATDTQYF.

Remarks on this clone: Other DNA variants within this sample encode the same CDR3. V and J are TRBV7-2 and TRBJ2-6, with D unclear. V was trimmed by 5 bases and J by 1 base, leaving 9 bases between them. The CDR3 runs 15 residues. Germline assignment: CDR1 SGHTA and CDR2 FQGNSA. The CDR3 sequence is CASSPQASGANVLTF. CDR3 nucleotides: TGTGCCAGCAGCCCCCAGGCTTCTGGGGCCAACGTCCTGACTTTC.

The V call is TRBV28, the J call TRBJ2-7; no firm D call. Germline values: CDR1 MDHEN, CDR2 SYDVKM. The V end was cut by 5 bases, the J end by 1 base, with 12 bases between. CDR3 size: 14 residues. The CDR3 loop reads CASSRPGRSYEQYF. The CDR3 DNA sequence: TGTGCCAGCAGTCGCCCGGGTCGATCCTACGAGCAGTACTTC.

Worth noting for this clone: Germline is not matched at one junction end, which may reflect a read error. The rearrangement uses TRBV5-6 and TRBJ1-1; 7 bases line up with TRBD1. Looked up from germline, CDR1 is SGHDT and CDR2 is YYEEEE. This CDR3 comprises 15 residues. The CDR3, as DNA: TGTGTCAGCAGCCTCCGGGACAGTTGGGTCACTGAAGCTTTCTTT. This translates into CVSSLRDSWVTEAFF.

V gene TRBV29-1 combines with J gene TRBJ1-2; D might be TRBD1 (5 bases). The CDR3 has 16 amino acids. Germline V gives CDR1 SQVTM, CDR2 ANQGSEA. Trimming left V 2 bases short and J 7 bases short, with 23 bases between. The CDR3 spells CSVERGGGSRPAGYTF. CDR3 nucleotide sequence: TGCAGCGTTGAACGCGGGGGGGGATCGAGACCCGCTGGCTACACCTTC.

This chain links TRBV5-1 with TRBJ2-2, with D possibly being TRBD1 (5 bases). Germline CDR1 and CDR2: SGHRS and YFSETQ. CDR3 size: 14 residues. The ends were cut back, 5 bases at V and 1 base at J, with 9 bases in the middle. The CDR3 loop is CASRPTVNTGELFF. Written as DNA, the CDR3 is TGCGCCAGCAGACCGACAGTGAACACCGGGGAGCTGTTTTTT. The variable domain in full, completed from reference TRBV5-1 and TRBJ2-2, reads KAGVTQTPRYLIKTRGQQVTLSCSPISGHRSVSWYQQTPGQGLQFLFEYFSETQRNKGNFPGRFSGRQFSNSRSEMNVSTLELGDSALYLCASRPTVNTGELFFGEGSRLTVL.

The sample holds a few counts of this clone. The chain carries TRBV5-1 and TRBJ1-2; weak D call: TRBD1 (5 bases). The CDR3 is 16 amino acids. Germline values: CDR1 SGHRS, CDR2 YFSETQ. V was cut by 1 base and J by 5 bases, with 18 bases left in between. In DNA, the CDR3 is TGCGCCAGCAGCTTGAGTGGGGCACGGGAGGAGTATGGCTACACCTTC. Its protein is CASSLSGAREEYGYTF.

V gene TRBV7-9 combines with J gene TRBJ2-1, with TRBD2 as a possible D gene (6 bases). V was trimmed by 0 bases and J by 2 bases, leaving 17 bases between them. Germline V CDR1 and CDR2: SEHNR, FQNEAQ (reference sequence). CDR3 length: 18 amino acids. The CDR3 DNA follows: TGTGCCAGCAGCTTAGCACTACTACGCGGGGATACCTACAATGAGCAGTTCTTC. This encodes CASSLALLRGDTYNEQFF.

This rearrangement joins TRBV7-9 to TRBJ1-5; TRBD1 might be the D (5 bases). Trimming removed 11 bases at V and 5 bases at J, with 13 bases between. Per the germline V gene, CDR1 is SEHNR and CDR2 is FQNEAQ (reference sequence). CDR3 length equals 12 residues. CDR3 in DNA: TGTGCCGGGGGAGGGCGAGATCAGCCCCAGCATTTT. Protein product: CAGGGRDQPQHF. The full variable domain, rest sourced from reference TRBV7-9 and TRBJ1-5, is DTGVSQNPRHKITKRGQNVTFRCDPISEHNRLYWYRQTLGQGPEFLTYFQNEAQLEKSRLLSDRFSAERPKGSFSTLEIQRTEQGDSAMYLCAGGGRDQPQHFGDGTRLSIL.

The rearrangement links TRBV14 to TRBJ2-7; D uncertain. The germline V gene has CDR1 SGHDN and CDR2 FVKESK. The V gene lost 5 bases and the J gene lost 7 bases, with 15 bases spanning the gap. The CDR3 extends over 13 amino acids. Written as DNA, the CDR3 is TGTGCCAGCAGCAAACAACTATCCGGGGAGCAGTACTTC. Translating it yields CASSKQLSGEQYF.

V gene TRBV2 combines with J gene TRBJ1-1; D unclear. Germline V CDR1 and CDR2: SNHLY, FYNNEI. Trimming removed 8 bases from V and 4 bases from J, with 23 bases in between. The CDR3 is 16 residues long. CDR3 DNA: TGTGCCAGCTTTAAGGACGCCTGGATACAGAGCACTGAAGCTTTCTTT. Residues: CASFKDAWIQSTEAFF.

CDR3 sequence reads: CASSLPPRENTF. The CDR3 DNA reads TGTGCCAGCAGCCTTCCTCCTCGGGAGAACACCTTC. V gene TRBV2 combines with J gene TRBJ1-2; D is ambiguous. This CDR3 has 12 residues. Germline assignment: CDR1 SNHLY and CDR2 FYNNEI. Trimming removed 6 bases from V and 12 bases from J, with 17 bases in between.

The chain joins TRBV4-3 to TRBJ2-7; the D call may be TRBD1 or TRBD2 (6 bases each). Trimming stripped 4 bases from V and 6 bases from J, with 16 bases between. The CDR3 runs 14 residues. Germline-derived CDR1 and CDR2 are LGHNA and YSLEER. The CDR3 DNA reads as TGCGCCAGCAGCCCGTCGGGCCCGGGGGCCGAGCAGTACTTC. It encodes CASSPSGPGAEQYF.